This is a list of T cell receptor beta chains from one sample in a study of blood T cell repertoires in COVID-19. TCRdb keeps only in-frame clones here, not all; method: immunoSEQ multiplex PCR. The sample gives roughly 150,000 clones, over 80% of which show up once; roughly 5% is in the top ten. The sequenced sample was PBMCs or T cells enriched from blood (not recorded which). The receptors stem from a man between 70 and 80 years old who had been exposed to COVID-19. Both conserved end residues are part of each CDR3. Each record gives: J gene, D gene, V gene, clone size, CDR3 DNA, CDR3 protein. The D gene is left open where the match is weak. Some rows have no size entry. The others give once, few or many, or a class for an expanded clone.

TRBJ2-3 | - | TRBV11-3 | - | TGTGCCAGCAGCTTAGAAGGCAGAAGCGACTCTACGCAGTATTTT | CASSLEGRSDSTQYF
TRBJ2-3 | TRBD2 | TRBV14 | - | TGTGCCAGCAGCCATATCTCGCGGAGGGAGGGGGATACGCAGTATTTT | CASSHISRREGDTQYF
TRBJ1-1 | - | TRBV29-1 | - | TGCAGCGTTGAAGTCAACTCGGGCACTGAAGCTTTCTTT | CSVEVNSGTEAFF
TRBJ1-1 | - | TRBV6-5 | few | TGTGCCAGCAGTCTTGAGGCCTCAGTGAACACTGAAGCTTTCTTT | CASSLEASVNTEAFF
TRBJ1-1 | - | TRBV10-3 | - | TGTGCCATCAGTGAACGGGGGGACACTGAAGCTTTCTTT | CAISERGDTEAFF
TRBJ1-1 | TRBD1 | TRBV18 | - | TGTGCCAGCTCACGGGACAGGGGACAGAAGACTGAAGCTTTCTTT | CASSRDRGQKTEAFF
TRBJ1-1 | - | TRBV7-2 | - | TGTGCCAGCAGCTTAGAGAGTCAGACACCGAACACTGAAGCTTTCTTT | CASSLESQTPNTEAFF
TRBJ2-5 | TRBD2 | TRBV7-2 | few | TGTGCCAGCAGTAGCGGGAGGGCGGAGACCCAGTACTTC | CASSSGRAETQYF
TRBJ2-1 | - | TRBV19 | - | TGTGCCAGTAGTATAATGGTGGCTCATACGGGGAATGAGCAGTTCTTC | CASSIMVAHTGNEQFF
TRBJ2-3 | - | TRBV28 | - | TGTGCCAGCAGTTCTCCGACTAAACCGGGCCCGGATACGCAGTATTTT | CASSSPTKPGPDTQYF
TRBJ2-2 | - | TRBV9 | - | TGTGCCAGCAGCGGTCCTGGCCGTCTGAACACCGGGGAGCTGTTTTTT | CASSGPGRLNTGELFF
TRBJ1-1 | - | TRBV13 | - | TGTGCCAGCAGCGCCCAGGGGTCCACTGAAGCTTTCTTT | CASSAQGSTEAFF
TRBJ2-3 | - | TRBV3-1/TRBV3-2 | - | TGTGCCAGCAGCCAAGTATTCATCGGCGGGGAAAACACAGATACGCAGTATTTT | CASSQVFIGGENTDTQYF
TRBJ1-2 | TRBD1 | TRBV10-3 | - | TGTGCCATCAGCTCATCACAGGGGGCGGATGGCTACACCTTC | CAISSSQGADGYTF
TRBJ2-1 | TRBD2 | TRBV7-8 | - | TGTGCCAGCAGCCCCTCGGGGGGGCGAGGGAATGAGCAGTTCTTC | CASSPSGGRGNEQFF
TRBJ1-1 | - | TRBV3-1/TRBV3-2 | - | TGTGCCTCAGGTCCGTCCGACACTGAAGCTTTCTTT | CASGPSDTEAFF
TRBJ2-7 | - | TRBV7-2 | - | TGTGCCAGCAGCTTAGATGGGGCGCACTCCTACGAGCAGTACTTC | CASSLDGAHSYEQYF
TRBJ1-2 | TRBD1 | TRBV10-3 | - | TGTGCCATCAGTGCCATCCCCCCGGGACAGGAGGGCTATGGCTACACCTTC | CAISAIPPGQEGYGYTF
TRBJ2-2 | - | TRBV5-5 | - | TGTGCCAGCAGCTCCGGAGTTCGGCAGCTGAACACCGGGGAGCTGTTTTTT | CASSSGVRQLNTGELFF
TRBJ1-2 | - | TRBV6-2/TRBV6-3 | - | TGTGCCAGCAGCTCCGACCGGGTCCCAACCTTCTATGGCTACACCTTC | CASSSDRVPTFYGYTF